This record concerns one TCR beta chain sequence. The target of this receptor is not known. There are no base qualities to consult, and no much larger clone falls within one base. In the germline V gene, CDR1 corresponds to SGHRS and CDR2 to YFSETQ. V loses 2 bases, J loses 7 bases, and the germline ends lie 10 bases apart. The CDR3 goes from the cysteine to the phenylalanine over 14 residues. The read is trimmed to its CDR3 DNA, 42 bases read in frame from base 1. What this sample's time point label stands for: baseline before first vaccination. Samples from vaccinated people were obtained from the UK trials COV001 and COV002, which included a single-blind randomized controlled phase 2/3 trial of AZD1222 (ChAdOx1 nCoV-19) in healthy adults. Trial participant PBMC samples were collected at day 0 and day 28 after the second dose for TCRbeta chain sequencing. This specimen belongs to a study of T cell responses to AZD1222 COVID-19 vaccine (dated by TCRdb to the early 2020s). Some background on the complete study: AZD1222 recipients whose second dose came at about 4 weeks and those whose second dose came at about 12 weeks were combined into one group, since spike-specific TCR depth and breadth did not differ between the two schedules. A total of approximately 230 trial participants underwent TCR sequencing, of whom nearly 210 received two doses of AZD1222 and around 25 received two doses of the MenACWY control vaccine. Trial participants were enrolled by age into 18-55, 56-69 and 70-plus year subgroups, with approximately 160, 26 and 62 TCR-sequenced participants respectively.

The paper as a whole reports these results and caveats: The vaccine-associated CD4 TCRs covered the entire spike protein, and the dominant responses fell in regions 160-218 and 743-854. No day 14 peak-response samples were available, so repertoires were characterized only after the peak T cell response. After two AZD1222 doses, spike-specific TCR breadth and depth were significantly higher than at day 0 and than in MenACWY recipients. Reportedly, almost half of the unique spike-specific TCRs recognized epitopes lying outside the regions that are mutated in the B.1.351 and B.1.1.7 variants. Conclusions about previously exposed vaccinees are limited, since just six AZD1222 recipients were seropositive for SARS-CoV-2 at baseline. Participants were mostly white British, with more females than males. The authors suggested clonal diversity may have been underestimated. In the small 56-69-year group, the increase in depth fell short of significance, most likely because of low power.

The CDR3 regions of human TCRbeta chains were analyzed by immunosequencing. In the paper's pipeline: Repertoire TCRs were checked for matches against a reference library of SARS-CoV-2-specific TCRs that had been generated using the MIRA antigen-specificity platform. Breadth was defined as the fraction of unique TCRs that were SARS-CoV-2-associated, and depth was defined as the fraction of total T cells that were SARS-CoV-2-associated. Each spike-specific TCR was assigned to its reactive spike region and to a CD4 or CD8 class using the MIRA data. Log10-transformed breadth and depth values were compared by one-way ANOVA with Sidak's multiple comparisons tests. TCRdb limited this immuneACCESS table to in-frame rearrangements with V and J called. A share of clones is missing; checked studies link under half to unresolved V genes, and the rest is unexplained. V and J calls and clone size are those listed in that table; D and trimming were worked out from the DNA. This sample holds approximately 60,000 clones; roughly 84% were observed only once. The ten largest account for less than 9.5% of the sample.

This clonotype originated in an adult in good health. The V and J segments used are TRBV5-1 and TRBJ1-6; a weak D assignment points to TRBD1 (6 bases agree). Sequences were derived from peripheral blood, sampled on day 0 of AZD1222 vaccination. The CDR3 protein sequence reads: CASSLQGSNSPLHF. The nucleotide sequence reads TGCGCCAGCAGCTTACAGGGTAGCAATTCACCCCTCCACTTT.